This entry describes one T cell receptor (beta chain). Its specificity is unknown. The CDR3 length is 15 residues. Germline CDR1 is DFQATT and CDR2 is SNEGSKA (reference sequence). J lost 4 bases, V lost 4 bases, and 9 bases had no gene match. This record belongs to a study of post-analysis software for immune sequencing data. Study background: In terms of disease course, relapsing-remitting, secondary progressive and progressive-relapsing multiple sclerosis were included. The study, taken as a whole, reports: Significantly lower normalized Chao1 diversity was seen in multiple sclerosis patients than in controls. Under F measure analysis, samples from one preparation batch co-clustered strongly. Among five TRBV segments more frequent in patients than controls were TRBV5-6, TRBV5-1 and TRBV20-1.

Unique molecular identifiers were present in the TCR beta cDNA libraries. The source material, roughly 0.9 to 11 million T cells, gave rise to roughly 0.5 million cDNA molecules. TCRdb itself ran the PCR reads through MiXCR, one entry per CDR3 protein. The data hold 600,000 to 750,000 distinct CDR3 sequences, with more than 50% observed a single time. The chain carries TRBV20-1 and TRBJ2-1; 8 nucleotides match TRBD2. The sequence derives from a girl aged 2-10 years with multiple sclerosis. The sequencing input was blood. The CDR3 DNA sequence: TGCAGTGCTATACATAGCGGGAAGACGTACAATGAGCAGTTCTTC. It codes for CSAIHSGKTYNEQFF.